This T cell receptor (beta chain) came from a study of monozygotic twins with inflammatory bowel disease (dated by TCRdb to between 2019 and 2020). Regarding the research as a whole: The full study comprised around 28 monozygotic twin pairs: nine German pairs (four IBD-concordant, five IBD-discordant) and 19 IBD-discordant Danish pairs. Disease-associated traits were sought mainly through comparisons between IBD patients and their genetically identical healthy co-twins within discordant pairs. Each individual had, on average, about 151 000 unique TCRalpha sequences and 181 000 unique TCRbeta sequences available for analysis. What the study reported, not specific to this receptor: Different T cell subtypes could not be distinguished in the analysis. Because patients received different immunosuppressive treatments, the repertoires may have picked up extra background noise and variability between individuals. TCRbeta repertoire diversity, by inverse Simpson index, was decreased in IBD patients compared with their healthy co-twins. No difference in repertoire similarity was observed between concordant and discordant twins, possibly owing to limited statistical power. Fewer clonotypes were shared with other individuals by IBD patients than by healthy twins, most markedly in patients showing signs of disease activity. No single strong signal or clonotype linked to IBD turned up in the results, so the idea that one exists was not supported.

Concerning this clonotype itself: It lacks a known antigen.

The germline V gene encodes CDR1 SQVTM and CDR2 ANQGSEA. Including the terminal cysteine and phenylalanine, the CDR3 comprises 13 residues. No DNA accompanies this entry. Library generation was performed with 5' RACE. Preparation of each TCR library used approximately 4,000 ng of total RNA. cDNA was synthesized with SMARTScribe reverse transcriptase in eight separate reactions per sample. During cDNA synthesis, template switching introduced unique molecular identifiers that contained a 6-nucleotide sample barcode. TCRalpha and TCRbeta cDNA was amplified in two nested PCRs of around 15 and 9 cycles, and bead purification was carried out after each PCR. Before amplification, the cDNA was both treated with uracil DNA-glycosylase and purified with the QIAquick PCR purification kit. The second PCR added Illumina TruSeq-compatible adapters along with sample-specific barcodes. Library quality and concentration were assessed using TapeStation and Qubit, and approximately 5 ng of each library was pooled. Sequencing of pooled libraries was carried out on an Illumina HiSeq2500 single-index Rapid Run using 2 x 100 bp reads and custom sequencing primers. In the authors' own workflow: UMI-based consensus assembly with MiGEC version 1.2.6 was used to correct PCR and sequencing errors. V(D)J alignment, clonotype assembly and CDR3 extraction were performed with MiXCR version 2.1.1. To normalise gene usage, clonotype sharing and MAIT/NKT TCR abundance, the analysis used the top 1000, 10 000 and 20 000 clonotypes per sample. After downsampling to 27 000 UMIs, diversity was calculated as the inverse Simpson index using the vegan R package. Paired Mann-Whitney U tests were applied to discordant twin pairs, and Benjamini-Hochberg correction was used for multiple testing. TCRdb reprocessed the reads; each CDR3 protein sequence makes one entry, and DNA is unavailable. The V and J calls were not made by the authors but by TCRdb's processing. In this sample's table one finds about 450,000 distinct CDR3 sequences. The ten largest make up about 2.2% of the sample.

From each donor, an approximately 2.5 ml peripheral blood sample was collected into PAXgene tubes and stored at -80 degrees C. Without T cell sorting, total RNA was isolated from whole blood using the PAXgene blood miRNA kit on an automated QIAcube. Peripheral blood from monozygotic twin pairs, either concordant or discordant for inflammatory bowel disease, underwent deep TCRalpha and TCRbeta repertoire profiling that used unique molecular barcoding. For every twin pair, smoking habits were documented, and each individual was categorised as a current, former or never smoker. Sequenced input: blood. The chain uses TRBV29-1 and TRBJ1-1; TCRdb's D call of TRBD1 is untestable without DNA. This clonotype originated in a human donor with ulcerative colitis or Crohn's disease, or a healthy co-twin of an affected twin (not recorded which). The CDR3 region has the sequence CSVDDRANTEAFF.